This T cell receptor beta chain was retrieved from a study of blood T cells in healthy people across ages. This clonotype showed up just a few times. A second PCR of 7 to 11 cycles used a sample-barcoded 5' primer and a J-beta primer mix. TCRdb re-called the 5' RACE reads through MiXCR, storing one row per CDR3 protein. The sample has about 780,000 distinct CDR3 sequences, under 30% seen once. Extracted total RNA amounted to at least 5.5 micrograms for each sample. Germline V lookup: CDR1 SGHKS, CDR2 YYEKEE (reference sequence). With 1 base removed from V and 5 bases from J, the gap between germline ends came to 12 bases. This CDR3 region has 14 residues. The sample was also reused in another study, on T cells of mothers and their children.

The chain joins TRBV5-5 to TRBJ2-5; D ambiguous. What was sequenced was blood. This sequence was found in a boy aged 5-17 years in good health. CDR3 residues: CASSLFRTVETQYF. Written as DNA, the CDR3 is TGTGCCAGCAGCTTGTTCCGGACGGTGGAGACCCAGTACTTC.